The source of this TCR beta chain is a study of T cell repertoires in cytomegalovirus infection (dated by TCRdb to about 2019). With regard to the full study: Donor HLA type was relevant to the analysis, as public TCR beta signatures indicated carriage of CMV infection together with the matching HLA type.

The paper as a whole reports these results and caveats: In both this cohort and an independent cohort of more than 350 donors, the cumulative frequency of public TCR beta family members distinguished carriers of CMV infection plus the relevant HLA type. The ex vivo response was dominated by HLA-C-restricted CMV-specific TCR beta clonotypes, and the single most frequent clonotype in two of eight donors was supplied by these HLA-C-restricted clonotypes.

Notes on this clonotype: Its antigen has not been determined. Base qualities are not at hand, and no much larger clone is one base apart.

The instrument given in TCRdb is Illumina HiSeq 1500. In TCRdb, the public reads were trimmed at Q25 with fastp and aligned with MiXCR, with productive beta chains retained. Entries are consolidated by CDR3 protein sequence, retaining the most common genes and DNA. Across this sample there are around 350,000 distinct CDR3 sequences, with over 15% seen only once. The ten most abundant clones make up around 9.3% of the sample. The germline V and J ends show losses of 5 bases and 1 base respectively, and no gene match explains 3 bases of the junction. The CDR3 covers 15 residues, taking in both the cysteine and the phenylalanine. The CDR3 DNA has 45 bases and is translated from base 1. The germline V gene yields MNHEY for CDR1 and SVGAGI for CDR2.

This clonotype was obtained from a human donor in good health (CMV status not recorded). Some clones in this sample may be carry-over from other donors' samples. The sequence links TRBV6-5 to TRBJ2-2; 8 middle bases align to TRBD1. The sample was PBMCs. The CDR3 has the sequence CASSNTGGNTGELFF. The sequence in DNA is TGTGCCAGCAGTAACACAGGGGGGAACACCGGGGAGCTGTTTTTT.